The entry that follows covers one TCR beta chain sequence. These data are taken from a study of T cell responses to AZD1222 COVID-19 vaccine. The data were produced by immunoSEQ multiplex PCR, yet TCRdb's version contains in-frame clones alone and is incomplete. The sample has roughly 100,000 clones, over 75% seen once. The CDR3 covers 15 residues. The germline V gene has CDR1 MNHEY and CDR2 SVGAGI. V lost 0 bases, J lost 2 bases, and 2 bases stayed unmatched. This sequence originates from an adult in good health. The input for sequencing was peripheral blood, taken on day 0 of AZD1222 vaccination. The chain carries TRBV6-5 and TRBJ2-7, with TRBD2 identical over 9 bases. The CDR3 sequence is CASSYSPSGAYEQYF. CDR3 sequence (DNA): TGTGCCAGCAGTTACTCGCCTAGCGGGGCCTACGAGCAGTACTTC.